The 27 T cell receptor beta chains in this list originate from one sample, sequenced in a study of patients and donors after allogeneic stem cell transplantation. In TCRdb, the RT-PCR reads were re-called with MiXCR into one record per CDR3 protein. This repertoire shows over 350,000 distinct CDR3 sequences, around 16% found once; its top ten account for around 7.2%. The sequenced material came from blood, either unsorted or a sorted T cell fraction (not recorded which). The receptor set was obtained from a human donor who was either an allogeneic HSCT recipient or a stem cell or donor lymphocyte infusion donor (not recorded which). It is not recorded whose cells these are; they may come from a transplant donor.

This clonotype was seen only a few times. This chain links TRBV5-6 with TRBJ2-7, with TRBD2 matching over 8 bases. The CDR3 contains 16 residues. Looked up from germline, CDR1 is SGHDT and CDR2 is YYEEEE. The V segment lost 0 bases and the J segment 3 bases; nucleotides outside the gene matches: 8. The CDR3 DNA reads as TGTGCCAGCAGCTTGGATTGGCGGGGGGCCCTCTACGAGCAGTACTTC. Encoded protein: CASSLDWRGALYEQYF.

The chain has TRBV30 and TRBJ1-2; TRBD1 agrees at 8 bases. Germline trimming cut 8 bases from V and 9 bases from J; bases unmatched to any gene: 8. This CDR3 is built from 11 residues. CDR1 and CDR2 from the germline V gene are GTSNPN and SVGIG (reference sequence). The CDR3 DNA sequence: TGTGCCGCACAGACAGGGGTCAGCTACACCTTC. Protein sequence: CAAQTGVSYTF.

The CDR3 bases are TGTGCCAGCAGCTTACAGGGACTAGCGGGAGGGCCGGGGACCGGGGAGCTGTTTTTT. Protein sequence: CASSLQGLAGGPGTGELFF. This chain joins TRBV11-2 and TRBJ2-2; 16 nucleotides agree with TRBD2. The length of the CDR3 is 19 residues. Germline V gives CDR1 SGHAT, CDR2 FQNNGV. Trimming removed 2 bases from V and 5 bases from J; junction bases left unmatched: 8.

The V call is TRBV2, the J call TRBJ2-5, with 7 positions matching TRBD1. This CDR3 is built from 13 residues. The V segment lost 9 bases and the J segment 7 bases; nucleotides outside the gene matches: 11. Per germline, CDR1 SNHLY and CDR2 FYNNEI. The DNA for the CDR3 is TGTGCCAGGAACAGGGGTCCCCCGTGGACCCAGTACTTC. It yields the protein CARNRGPPWTQYF. Complete variable domain (other parts from reference TRBV2 and TRBJ2-5): EPEVTQTPSHQVTQMGQEVILRCVPISNHLYFYWYRQILGQKVEFLVSFYNNEISEKSEIFDDQFSVERPDGSNFTLKIRSTKLEDSAMYFCARNRGPPWTQYFGPGTRLLVL.

This clonotype was detected many times. The chain links TRBV5-6 to TRBJ2-3; 8 bases match TRBD2. Germline CDR1 reads SGHDT; CDR2 reads YYEEEE. V lost 2 bases to trimming and J lost 4 bases; unmatched junction nucleotides: 9. The CDR3 runs to 16 residues. As DNA, the CDR3 is TGTGCCAGCAGCTTTGGAAGCGGGGGCGGGGCAGATACGCAGTATTTT. Protein product: CASSFGSGGGADTQYF.

The chain joins TRBV5-1 to TRBJ1-1; 9 bases map to TRBD1. This CDR3 has 15 amino acids. Germline CDR1 and CDR2: SGHRS and YFSETQ. The V gene end was trimmed by 4 bases and the J gene end by 0 bases; junction bases not matched to a gene: 4. The CDR3 nucleotides read TGCGCCAGCAGCCCTTGGACAGGGGTGAACACTGAAGCTTTCTTT. This encodes CASSPWTGVNTEAFF.

This chain joins TRBV4-2 and TRBJ1-1; no reliable D call. This CDR3 contains 13 residues. Between the trimmed V and J ends, which lost 4 bases and 1 base, there was a span of 7 bases. CDR1 is LGHNA, CDR2 YNFKEQ, per germline. CDR3 protein: CASSRMSNTEAFF. The CDR3 DNA is TGTGCCAGCAGCCGAATGTCGAACACTGAAGCTTTCTTT.

This clonotype was recorded a few times. This chain joins TRBV12-3 or TRBV12-4 and TRBJ2-3, with TRBD2 matching over 8 bases. The V and J ends lost 3 bases and 8 bases, in that order; junction bases with no gene match: 10. The length of the CDR3 is 15 residues. This chain's CDR3 is CASSLGSGALGTQYF. CDR3 DNA sequence: TGTGCCAGCAGTTTGGGTAGCGGGGCTCTCGGTACGCAGTATTTT.

This clonotype was counted only a few times. The rearrangement uses TRBV5-1 and TRBJ2-4, with 9 positions matching TRBD1. Germline CDR1 and CDR2: SGHRS and YFSETQ. J was trimmed by 8 bases and V by 6 bases; bases with no gene match: 9. The CDR3 is 14 amino acids. The CDR3 protein is CASNRGPPGDIQYF. The CDR3 nucleotides read TGCGCCAGCAACAGGGGGCCCCCTGGGGACATTCAGTACTTC.

This clonotype was counted between two and nine times. CDR3 coding DNA: TGCGCCAGCAGCCCGGGACAGGGGGCGCTTATAGATACGCAGTATTTT. Its protein product is CASSPGQGALIDTQYF. This rearrangement joins TRBV5-1 to TRBJ2-3; TRBD1 agrees at 12 bases. The CDR3 loop spans 16 amino acids. Germline CDR1 SGHRS, CDR2 YFSETQ. The V and J ends lost 4 bases and 5 bases, in that order; junction bases with no gene match: 8.

V is TRBV6-1 and J is TRBJ1-1; 8 positions match TRBD1. CDR1 is MNHNS, CDR2 SASEGT, per germline. The CDR3 consists of 15 residues. Losses at the gene ends were 6 bases for V and 1 base for J; bases not matched to a gene: 7. Here the CDR3 reads CASSHGTGRNTEAFF. CDR3 nucleotides: TGTGCCAGCAGCCATGGGACAGGTAGGAACACTGAAGCTTTCTTT.

This clonotype was picked up many times. The DNA for the CDR3 is TGTGCCAGCAGCCCCACTGTGTACAATGAGCAGTTCTTC. As protein: CASSPTVYNEQFF. This sequence joins TRBV12-3 or TRBV12-4 and TRBJ2-1; no clear D. V gave up 6 bases and J gave up 4 bases, with 10 bases separating them. The CDR3 has 13 amino acids.

This sequence joins TRBV21-1 and TRBJ2-5; the DNA was not compared with TRBD1, the D call given in the table. TRBV21-1 is shown as a pseudogene. This CDR3 comprises 15 residues. The CDR3 DNA reads TGTGCCAGCAGCCCCTCTCCCGGATTACAAGAGACCCAGTACTTC. Amino acids: CASSPSPGLQETQYF.

V gene TRBV5-6 combines with J gene TRBJ2-4; a possible D gene is TRBD2 (5 bases). The germline V gene encodes CDR1 SGHDT and CDR2 YYEEEE. The CDR3 contains 14 residues. The V gene lost 4 bases and the J gene lost 4 bases, with 12 bases spanning the gap. DNA of the CDR3: TGTGCCAGCAGCCCTCTTTCGGGGAAAAACATTCAGTACTTC. Translated: CASSPLSGKNIQYF.

This clonotype was picked up a small number of times. The chain joins TRBV9 to TRBJ1-6; 8 positions agree with TRBD1. Unmatched junction bases numbered 12, after V lost 0 bases and J lost 13 bases. The CDR3 sequence is 16 residues long. Germline CDR1 and CDR2: SGDLS and YYNGEE. CDR3 bases: TGTGCCAGCAGCGTAGCTGCGGACAGGGATTGGGAGCCCCTCCACTTT. Translated: CASSVAADRDWEPLHF. Full variable domain (remainder filled in from reference TRBV9 and TRBJ1-6): DSGVTQTPKHLITATGQRVTLRCSPRSGDLSVYWYQQSLDQGLQFLIQYYNGEERAKGNILERFSAQQFPDLHSELNLSSLELGDSALYFCASSVAADRDWEPLHFGNGTRLTVT.

This clonotype was picked up many times. Sequence at one end of the junction differs from germline and may be a read error. This chain connects TRBV7-9 to TRBJ1-2; D not certain. The length of the CDR3 is 12 residues. Germline V gives CDR1 SEHNR, CDR2 FQNEAQ (reference sequence). The CDR3 DNA reads as TGTGCCAGCAGCGACCACCTCCCCTCTCCGACATTC. It is translated as CASSDHLPSPTF. Filled out from reference TRBV7-9 and TRBJ1-2, the complete variable domain reads DTGVSQNPRHKITKRGQNVTFRCDPISEHNRLYWYRQTLGQGPEFLTYFQNEAQLEKSRLLSDRFSAERPKGSFSTLEIQRTEQGDSAMYLCASSDHLPSPTFGSGTRLTVV.

This clonotype showed up just a few times. The chain employs TRBV12-5 and TRBJ2-2; TRBD1 or TRBD2 may be the D gene (6 bases each). CDR1 is LGHNT and CDR2 is FRNRAP in the germline V gene. The CDR3 consists of 15 residues. The germline V and J ends were trimmed by 6 bases and 5 bases, with 16 bases remaining between them. CDR3 loop: CASGGKGGRTGELFF. CDR3 DNA: TGTGCTAGTGGCGGAAAGGGGGGCAGGACCGGGGAGCTGTTTTTT. Combining the CDR3 with reference TRBV12-5 and TRBJ2-2 gives the whole variable domain DARVTQTPRHKVTEMGQEVTMRCQPILGHNTVFWYRQTMMQGLELLAYFRNRAPLDDSGMPKDRFSAEMPDATLATLKIQPSEPRDSAVYFCASGGKGGRTGELFFGEGSRLTVL.

This clonotype came up a few times. This chain joins TRBV5-1 and TRBJ2-1, with 8 bases that match TRBD2. CDR1 and CDR2 (germline): SGHRS, YFSETQ. J lost 8 bases, V lost 4 bases, and 14 bases had no gene match. CDR3 size: 16 residues. CDR3: CASSPLIAGPRDEQFF. The CDR3 nucleotides read TGCGCCAGCAGCCCCCTAATAGCGGGGCCTCGGGATGAGCAGTTCTTC.

V usage is TRBV6-5 and J usage is TRBJ2-6; D gene ambiguous. V lost 0 bases, J lost 4 bases, and 7 bases lay in between. There are 15 residues in the CDR3. The germline CDR1 and CDR2 sequences are MNHEY and SVGAGI. The CDR3 region is CASSYSASGANVLTF. CDR3 DNA sequence: TGTGCCAGCAGTTACTCGGCCTCCGGGGCCAACGTCCTGACTTTC.

The rearrangement uses TRBV20-1 and TRBJ2-7, with TRBD1 matching over 10 bases. The CDR3 contains 14 residues. V was clipped by 5 bases and J by 0 bases; unmatched bases: 4. Germline V gene lookup returns CDR1 DFQATT and CDR2 SNEGSKA (reference sequence). This CDR3 reads CSAADRGDSYEQYF. DNA of the CDR3: TGCAGTGCTGCGGACAGGGGGGACTCCTACGAGCAGTACTTC.

The chain combines TRBV6-2 or TRBV6-3 with TRBJ2-7, with TRBD1 as a possible D gene (5 bases). This CDR3 region has 13 residues. With 4 bases removed from V and 5 bases from J, the gap between germline ends came to 12 bases. Germline values: CDR1 MNHEY, CDR2 SVGEGT. CDR3 residues: CASSSRQQHEQYF. In DNA, the CDR3 is TGTGCCAGCAGTTCCCGACAGCAGCACGAGCAGTACTTC.

The chain uses TRBV5-4 and TRBJ2-3; a possible D gene is TRBD2 (6 bases). Germline V CDR1 and CDR2: SGHNT, YYREEE (reference sequence). The CDR3 contains 13 residues. Trimming removed 5 bases from V and 2 bases from J, with 9 bases in between. The DNA for the CDR3 is TGTGCCAGCAGAGGAGGGTCCACAGATACGCAGTATTTT. It is translated as CASRGGSTDTQYF. Looking up the rest from reference TRBV5-4 and TRBJ2-3 gives the full variable domain: ETGVTQSPTHLIKTRGQQVTLRCSSQSGHNTVSWYQQALGQGPQFIFQYYREEENGRGNFPPRFSGLQFPNYSSELNVNALELDDSALYLCASRGGSTDTQYFGPGTRLTVL.

This clonotype has a handful of counts. The V and J genes are TRBV5-1 and TRBJ2-7; 9 bases line up with TRBD2. V was pared by 4 bases and J by 3 bases, with 8 bases of the junction left unmatched. The CDR3 covers 15 residues. The germline CDR1 and CDR2 sequences are SGHRS and YFSETQ. The CDR3 sequence: CASSLNSGSVYEQYF. In nucleotides, the CDR3 is TGCGCCAGCAGCCTGAATAGCGGGAGCGTCTACGAGCAGTACTTC.

The DNA for the CDR3 is TGTGCCATCAGTGAGGCTAGGGGAACTGAAGCTTTCTTT. Amino acid sequence: CAISEARGTEAFF. The J gene is TRBJ1-1, the V gene TRBV10-3, with D possibly matching TRBD1 (5 bases). Germline V gene sequence: CDR1 ENHRY, CDR2 SYGVKD. V lost 2 bases to trimming and J lost 5 bases, with 9 bases between them. The CDR3 runs 13 residues.

This clonotype occurred a few times. This chain connects TRBV7-9 to TRBJ2-1, with 8 bases that match TRBD2. V was pared by 3 bases and J by 4 bases, with 11 bases of the junction left unmatched. From germline, CDR1 is SEHNR and CDR2 FQNEAQ (reference sequence). This CDR3 contains 17 residues. The CDR3 nucleotides are TGTGCCAGCAGCTTGCCCAACGGGGGGGCGAAATACAATGAGCAGTTCTTC. Translating gives CASSLPNGGAKYNEQFF. Full variable domain (outside the CDR3, taken from reference TRBV7-9 and TRBJ2-1): DTGVSQNPRHKITKRGQNVTFRCDPISEHNRLYWYRQTLGQGPEFLTYFQNEAQLEKSRLLSDRFSAERPKGSFSTLEIQRTEQGDSAMYLCASSLPNGGAKYNEQFFGPGTRLTVL.

To note about this clonotype: The CDR3 ends on some other residue instead of the conserved phenylalanine or tryptophan, so this is likely a read error. This chain connects TRBV20-1 to TRBJ2-5; D gene ambiguous. Germline-derived CDR1 and CDR2 are DFQATT and SNEGSKA (reference sequence). The CDR3 contains 11 residues. V dropped 3 bases and J dropped 3 bases, with 5 bases sitting between them. The CDR3 spells CSASPEETQYS. In nucleotides, the CDR3 is TGCAGTGCTAGTCCGGAAGAGACCCAGTACTCC.

The chain recombines TRBV5-6 with TRBJ2-1; 9 nucleotides line up with TRBD1. The ends lost 4 bases at V and 4 bases at J; junction bases unmatched: 6. Germline V lookup: CDR1 SGHDT, CDR2 YYEEEE. The CDR3 runs 15 residues. This CDR3 reads CASSTPGQGYNEQFF. Written as DNA, the CDR3 is TGTGCCAGCAGCACTCCGGGACAGGGATACAATGAGCAGTTCTTC.